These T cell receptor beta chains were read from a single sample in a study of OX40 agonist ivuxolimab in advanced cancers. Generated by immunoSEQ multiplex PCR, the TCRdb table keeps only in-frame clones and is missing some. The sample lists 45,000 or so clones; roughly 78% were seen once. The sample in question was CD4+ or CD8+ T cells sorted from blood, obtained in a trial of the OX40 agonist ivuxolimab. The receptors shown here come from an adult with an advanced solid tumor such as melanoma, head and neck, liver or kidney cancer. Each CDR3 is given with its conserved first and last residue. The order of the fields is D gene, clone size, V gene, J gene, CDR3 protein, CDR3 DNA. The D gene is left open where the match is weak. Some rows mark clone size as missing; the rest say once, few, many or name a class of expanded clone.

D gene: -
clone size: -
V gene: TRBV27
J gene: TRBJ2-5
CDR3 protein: CASNPKEGETQYF
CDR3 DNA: TGTGCCAGCAACCCTAAGGAAGGGGAGACCCAGTACTTC

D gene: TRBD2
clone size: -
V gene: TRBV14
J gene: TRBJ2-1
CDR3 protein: CASSQTGTSYYNEQFF
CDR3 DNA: TGTGCCAGCAGCCAAACCGGGACTAGTTACTACAATGAGCAGTTCTTC

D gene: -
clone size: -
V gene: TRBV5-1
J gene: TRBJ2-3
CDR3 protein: CASSFRDTQYF
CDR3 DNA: TGCGCCAGCAGCTTTCGGGATACGCAGTATTTT

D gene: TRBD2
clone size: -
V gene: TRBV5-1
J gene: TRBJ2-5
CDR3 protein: CASSGGVGGETQYF
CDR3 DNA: TGCGCCAGCAGCGGGGGGGTTGGCGGAGAGACCCAGTACTTC

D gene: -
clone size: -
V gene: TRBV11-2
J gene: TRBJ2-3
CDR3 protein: CASSSLADTQYF
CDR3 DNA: TGTGCCAGCAGCTCATTGGCCGATACGCAGTATTTT

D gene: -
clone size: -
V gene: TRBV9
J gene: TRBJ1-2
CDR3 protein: CAGPPRDYGYTF
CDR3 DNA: TGTGCCGGCCCCCCGAGGGACTATGGCTACACCTTC

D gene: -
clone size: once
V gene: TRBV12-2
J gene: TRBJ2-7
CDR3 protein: CASRLDDGPTYEQYF
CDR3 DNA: TGTGCAAGTCGCTTAGACGACGGGCCGACCTACGAGCAGTACTTC

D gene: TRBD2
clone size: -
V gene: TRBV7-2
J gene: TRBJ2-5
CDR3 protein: CASTLSPGLAESLYF
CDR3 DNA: TGTGCCAGCACCCTATCACCGGGACTAGCGGAATCTCTGTACTTC

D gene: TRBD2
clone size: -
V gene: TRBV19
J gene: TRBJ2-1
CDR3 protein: CASHGGRSYNEQFF
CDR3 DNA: TGTGCCAGCCACGGCGGGAGATCCTACAATGAGCAGTTCTTC

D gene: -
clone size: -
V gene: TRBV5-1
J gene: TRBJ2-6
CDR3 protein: CASSPGASGANVLTF
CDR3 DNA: TGCGCCAGCAGCCCGGGAGCCTCTGGGGCCAACGTCCTGACTTTC

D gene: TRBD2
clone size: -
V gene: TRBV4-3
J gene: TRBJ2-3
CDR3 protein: CASSQDVSGSGRGDTQYF
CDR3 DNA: TGCGCCAGCAGCCAAGATGTTAGCGGGAGCGGGCGGGGAGATACGCAGTATTTT

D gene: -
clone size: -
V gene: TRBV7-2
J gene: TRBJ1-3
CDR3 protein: CASSLATYSGNTIYF
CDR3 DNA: TGTGCCAGCAGCTTAGCTACTTACTCTGGAAACACCATATATTTT

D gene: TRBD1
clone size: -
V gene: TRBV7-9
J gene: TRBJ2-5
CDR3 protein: CASSFTGGVGETQYF
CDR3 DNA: TGTGCCAGCAGCTTCACAGGGGGCGTCGGGGAGACCCAGTACTTC

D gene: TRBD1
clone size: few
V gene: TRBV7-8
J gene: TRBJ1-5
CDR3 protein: CASSLVGQGARRSNQPQHF
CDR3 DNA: TGTGCCAGCAGCTTAGTGGGACAGGGGGCGCGACGAAGCAATCAGCCCCAGCATTTT

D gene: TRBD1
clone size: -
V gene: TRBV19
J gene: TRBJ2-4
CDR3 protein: CASRTGKNIQYF
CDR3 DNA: TGTGCCAGTAGGACAGGGAAAAACATTCAGTACTTC

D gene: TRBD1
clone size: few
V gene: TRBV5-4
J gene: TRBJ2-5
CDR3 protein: CASSLQDREETQYF
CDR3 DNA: TGTGCCAGCAGCTTGCAGGACAGGGAAGAGACCCAGTACTTC

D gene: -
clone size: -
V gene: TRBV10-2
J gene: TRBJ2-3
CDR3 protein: CASSAASYSTDTQYF
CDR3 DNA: TGCGCCAGCAGTGCCGCCAGTTACAGCACAGATACGCAGTATTTT

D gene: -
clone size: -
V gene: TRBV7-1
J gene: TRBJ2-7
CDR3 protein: CASSLDQRYEQYF
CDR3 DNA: TGTGCCAGCAGCTTAGACCAGAGGTACGAGCAGTACTTC

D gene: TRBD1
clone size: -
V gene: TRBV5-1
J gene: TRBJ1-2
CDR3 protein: CASSLQDRGPGGYTF
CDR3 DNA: TGCGCCAGCAGCCTCCAGGACAGGGGGCCTGGTGGCTACACCTTC

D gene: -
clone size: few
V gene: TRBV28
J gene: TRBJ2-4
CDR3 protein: CASSLGRNVLTYF
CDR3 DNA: TGTGCCAGCAGTTTGGGTCGGAACGTTCTAACGTACTTC

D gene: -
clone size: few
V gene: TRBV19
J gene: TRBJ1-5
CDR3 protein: CASSIGRNQPQHF
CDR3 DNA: TGTGCCAGTAGTATTGGGCGAAATCAGCCCCAGCATTTT

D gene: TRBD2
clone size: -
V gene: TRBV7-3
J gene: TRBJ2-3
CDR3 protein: CASITGRDGTDTQYF
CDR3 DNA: TGTGCCAGCATCACCGGGAGGGACGGCACAGATACGCAGTATTTT

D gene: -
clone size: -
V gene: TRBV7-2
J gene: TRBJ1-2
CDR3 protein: CASSLREGQGGYTF
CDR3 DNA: TGTGCCAGCAGCTTAAGGGAGGGGCAGGGAGGATACACCTTC

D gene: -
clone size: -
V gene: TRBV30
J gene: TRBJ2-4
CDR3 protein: CAWSPPDNIQYF
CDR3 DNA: TGTGCCTGGAGTCCCCCCGACAACATTCAGTACTTC

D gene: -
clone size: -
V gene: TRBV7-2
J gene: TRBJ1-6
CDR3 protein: CASSPAGFSPLHF
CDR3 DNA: TGTGCCAGCAGCCCCGCAGGTTTTTCACCCCTCCACTTT

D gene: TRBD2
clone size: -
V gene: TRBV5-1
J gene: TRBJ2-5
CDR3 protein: CASTLGVAGDQETQYF
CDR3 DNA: TGCGCCAGCACCCTGGGGGTAGCGGGGGATCAAGAGACCCAGTACTTC

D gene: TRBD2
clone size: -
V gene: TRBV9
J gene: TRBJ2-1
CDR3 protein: CASSVAPGGLAEFF
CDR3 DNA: TGTGCCAGCAGCGTAGCTCCGGGGGGACTAGCGGAGTTCTTC

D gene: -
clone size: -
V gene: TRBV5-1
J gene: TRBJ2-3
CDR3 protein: CASSSHSPSTDTQYF
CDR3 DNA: TGCGCCAGCAGCTCCCACAGTCCTAGCACAGATACGCAGTATTTT

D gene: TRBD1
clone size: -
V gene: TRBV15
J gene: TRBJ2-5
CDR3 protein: CATSRSRGMVQETQYF
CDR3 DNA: TGTGCCACCAGCAGAAGCAGGGGGATGGTCCAAGAGACCCAGTACTTC

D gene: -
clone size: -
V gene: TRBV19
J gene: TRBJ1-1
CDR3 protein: CASRGDGARTEAFF
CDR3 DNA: TGTGCCAGTAGGGGTGATGGGGCTCGAACTGAAGCTTTCTTT

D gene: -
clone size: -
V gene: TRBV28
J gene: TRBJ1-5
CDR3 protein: CASSFSGGAAQPQHF
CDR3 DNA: TGTGCCAGCAGTTTTTCCGGGGGCGCAGCTCAGCCCCAGCATTTT

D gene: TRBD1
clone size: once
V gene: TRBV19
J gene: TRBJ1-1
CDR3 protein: CASRDRGLDTEAFF
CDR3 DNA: TGTGCCAGTAGGGACAGGGGGCTGGACACTGAAGCTTTCTTT

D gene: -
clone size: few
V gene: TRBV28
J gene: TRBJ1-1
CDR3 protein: CASSSFMNTEAFF
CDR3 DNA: TGTGCCAGCAGTTCCTTCATGAACACTGAAGCTTTCTTT

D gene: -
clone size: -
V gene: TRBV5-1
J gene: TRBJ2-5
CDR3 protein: CASSRQETQYF
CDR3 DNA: TGCGCCAGCAGCCGTCAAGAGACCCAGTACTTC

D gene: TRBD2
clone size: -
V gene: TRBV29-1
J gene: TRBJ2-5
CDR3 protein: CSVEELAGSGETQYF
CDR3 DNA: TGCAGCGTTGAAGAACTAGCGGGAAGCGGAGAGACCCAGTACTTC

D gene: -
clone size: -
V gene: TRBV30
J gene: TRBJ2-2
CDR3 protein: CAWKGTGELFF
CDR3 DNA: TGTGCCTGGAAAGGGACCGGGGAGCTGTTTTTT